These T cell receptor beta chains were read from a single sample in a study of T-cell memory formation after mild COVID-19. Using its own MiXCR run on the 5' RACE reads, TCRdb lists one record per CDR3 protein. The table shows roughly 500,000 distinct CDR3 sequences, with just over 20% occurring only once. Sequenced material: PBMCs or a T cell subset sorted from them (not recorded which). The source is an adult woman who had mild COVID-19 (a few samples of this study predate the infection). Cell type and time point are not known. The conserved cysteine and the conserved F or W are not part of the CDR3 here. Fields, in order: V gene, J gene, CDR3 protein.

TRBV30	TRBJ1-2	AWRSSGVESGGYT
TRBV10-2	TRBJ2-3	ASSESSLAGGGSADTQY
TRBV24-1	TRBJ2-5	ATSDFPDSTQETQY
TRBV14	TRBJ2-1	ASSQGAGIKF
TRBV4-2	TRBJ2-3	ASSPERTSSTDTQY
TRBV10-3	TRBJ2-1	AISEGASGGQF
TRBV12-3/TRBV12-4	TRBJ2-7	ASSPFLDRVTYEQY
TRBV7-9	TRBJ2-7	ASSISQGQNEQY
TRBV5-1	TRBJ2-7	ASSQDPGPAYEQY
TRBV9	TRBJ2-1	ASSVGGGNVYNEQF
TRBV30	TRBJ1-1	AWSVRFEAF
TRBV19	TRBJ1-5	ASTGTATNQPQH
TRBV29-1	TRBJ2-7	SVARGTGNYEQY
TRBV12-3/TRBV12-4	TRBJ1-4	ASSSNLSREKLF
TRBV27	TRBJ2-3	ASSLSPAGFTDTQY
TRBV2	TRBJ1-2	ASTPQGENYGYT
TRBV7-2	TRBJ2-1	ASSRTSGADNEQF
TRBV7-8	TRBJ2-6	ASSLETRASLSGANVLT
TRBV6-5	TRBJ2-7	ASSLGTEISYEQY
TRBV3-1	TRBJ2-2	ASSQVPSGRAITGELF
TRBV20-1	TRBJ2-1	SGAGTGIYNEQF
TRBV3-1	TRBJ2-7	ASSPQMVGRDEQY
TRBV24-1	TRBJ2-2	ATRGQGASGELF
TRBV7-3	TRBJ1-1	ASSLTVPRENTEAF
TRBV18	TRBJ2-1	ASSTQGGELGEQF
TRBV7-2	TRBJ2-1	ASSLAARRFSEQF
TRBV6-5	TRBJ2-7	ASSLSGRGAYEQY
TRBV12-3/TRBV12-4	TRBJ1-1	ASSPEQVSRTEAF
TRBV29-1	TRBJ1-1	SVQGESRTEAF